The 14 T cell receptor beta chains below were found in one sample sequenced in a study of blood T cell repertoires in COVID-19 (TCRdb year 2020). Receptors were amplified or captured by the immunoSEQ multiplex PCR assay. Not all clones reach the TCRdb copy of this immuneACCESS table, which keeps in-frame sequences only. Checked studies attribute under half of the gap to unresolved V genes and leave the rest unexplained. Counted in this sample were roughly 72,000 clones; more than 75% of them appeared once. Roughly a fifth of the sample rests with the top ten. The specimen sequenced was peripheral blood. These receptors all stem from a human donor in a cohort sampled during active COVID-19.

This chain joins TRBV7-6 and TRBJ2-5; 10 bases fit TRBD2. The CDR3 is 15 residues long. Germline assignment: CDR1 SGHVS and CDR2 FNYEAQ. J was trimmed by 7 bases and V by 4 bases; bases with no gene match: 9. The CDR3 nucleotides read TGTGCCAGCAGCTCCCGAACTAGCGGGATGTCGACCCAGTACTTC. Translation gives CASSSRTSGMSTQYF.

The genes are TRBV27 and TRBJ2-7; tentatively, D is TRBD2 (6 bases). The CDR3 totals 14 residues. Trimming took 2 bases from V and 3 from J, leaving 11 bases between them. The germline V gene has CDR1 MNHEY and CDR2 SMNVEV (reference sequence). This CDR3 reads CASSLGWTNYEQYF. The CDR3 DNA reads TGTGCCAGCAGTTTAGGGTGGACTAACTACGAGCAGTACTTC.

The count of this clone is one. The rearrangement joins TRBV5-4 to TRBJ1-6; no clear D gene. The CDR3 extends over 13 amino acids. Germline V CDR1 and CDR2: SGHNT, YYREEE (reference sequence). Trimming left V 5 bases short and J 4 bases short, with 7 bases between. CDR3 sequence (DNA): TGTGCCAGCAGGACTGAATATAATTCACCCCTCCACTTT. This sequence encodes CASRTEYNSPLHF.

The CDR3 sequence is CASSLRGRDSNEQFF. The DNA for the CDR3 is TGTGCCAGCAGCTTAAGGGGGAGGGACTCGAATGAGCAGTTCTTC. The rearrangement uses TRBV7-9 and TRBJ2-1; D perhaps matches TRBD2 (7 bases). Trimming removed 2 bases from V and 7 bases from J, with 15 bases in between. This CDR3 contains 15 residues. Germline lookup yields CDR1 SEHNR and CDR2 FQNEAQ (reference sequence).

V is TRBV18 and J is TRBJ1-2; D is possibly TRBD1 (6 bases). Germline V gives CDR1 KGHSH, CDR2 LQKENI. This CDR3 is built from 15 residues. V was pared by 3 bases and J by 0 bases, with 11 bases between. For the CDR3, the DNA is TGTGCCAGCTCACCGACAGGACCCCCTAACTATGGCTACACCTTC. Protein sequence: CASSPTGPPNYGYTF.

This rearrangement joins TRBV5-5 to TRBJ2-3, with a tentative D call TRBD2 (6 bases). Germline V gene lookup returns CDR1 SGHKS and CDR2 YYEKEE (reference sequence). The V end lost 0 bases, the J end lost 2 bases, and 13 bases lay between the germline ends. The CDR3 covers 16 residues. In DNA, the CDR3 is TGTGCCAGCAGCTTGGCGCGGGATGCCTACACAGATACGCAGTATTTT. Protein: CASSLARDAYTDTQYF.

The CDR3 spells CASSRQTNYGYTF. The CDR3 DNA sequence: TGCGCCAGCAGCCGACAGACTAACTATGGCTACACCTTC. The chain joins TRBV4-1 to TRBJ1-2; weak D call: TRBD1 (5 bases). The germline CDR1 and CDR2 sequences are MGHRA and YSYEKL. This CDR3 contains 13 residues. Between the trimmed V and J ends, which lost 4 bases and 0 bases, there was a span of 6 bases.

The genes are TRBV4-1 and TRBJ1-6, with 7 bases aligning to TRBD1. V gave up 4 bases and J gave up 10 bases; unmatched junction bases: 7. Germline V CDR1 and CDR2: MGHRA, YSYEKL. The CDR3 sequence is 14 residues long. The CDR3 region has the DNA TGCGCCAGCAGCCCCCGACAGGGAGGCTCACCCCTCCACTTT. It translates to CASSPRQGGSPLHF.

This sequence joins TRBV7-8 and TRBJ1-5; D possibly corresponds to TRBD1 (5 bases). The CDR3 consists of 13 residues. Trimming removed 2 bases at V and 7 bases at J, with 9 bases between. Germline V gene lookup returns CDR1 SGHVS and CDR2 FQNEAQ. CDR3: CASSLQGGQPQHF. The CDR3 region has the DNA TGTGCCAGCAGCTTACAGGGTGGCCAGCCCCAGCATTTT.

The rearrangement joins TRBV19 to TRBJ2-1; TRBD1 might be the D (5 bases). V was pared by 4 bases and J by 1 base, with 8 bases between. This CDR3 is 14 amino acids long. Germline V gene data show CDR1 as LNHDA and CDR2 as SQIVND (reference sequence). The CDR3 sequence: CASSTGISYNEQFF. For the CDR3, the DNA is TGTGCCAGTAGTACAGGGATTTCCTACAATGAGCAGTTCTTC. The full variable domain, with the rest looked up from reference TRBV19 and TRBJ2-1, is DGGITQSPKYLFRKEGQNVTLSCEQNLNHDAMYWYRQDPGQGLRLIYYSQIVNDFQKGDIAEGYSVSREKKESFPLTVTSAQKNPTAFYLCASSTGISYNEQFFGPGTRLTVL.

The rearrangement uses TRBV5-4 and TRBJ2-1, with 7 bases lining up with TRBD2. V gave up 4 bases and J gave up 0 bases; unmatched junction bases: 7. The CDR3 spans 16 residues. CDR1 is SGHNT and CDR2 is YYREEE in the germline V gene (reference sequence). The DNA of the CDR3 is TGTGCCAGCAGCCTGACTAGCTGGGGCTCCTACAATGAGCAGTTCTTC. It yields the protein CASSLTSWGSYNEQFF. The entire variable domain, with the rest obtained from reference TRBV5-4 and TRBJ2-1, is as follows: ETGVTQSPTHLIKTRGQQVTLRCSSQSGHNTVSWYQQALGQGPQFIFQYYREEENGRGNFPPRFSGLQFPNYSSELNVNALELDDSALYLCASSLTSWGSYNEQFFGPGTRLTVL.

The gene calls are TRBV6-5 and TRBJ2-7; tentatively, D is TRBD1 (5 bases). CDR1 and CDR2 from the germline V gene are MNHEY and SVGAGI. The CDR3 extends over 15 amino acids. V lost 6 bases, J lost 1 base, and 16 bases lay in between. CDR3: CASSAGDSASYEQYF. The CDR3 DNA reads TGTGCCAGCAGCGCAGGAGACAGCGCTTCCTACGAGCAGTACTTC.

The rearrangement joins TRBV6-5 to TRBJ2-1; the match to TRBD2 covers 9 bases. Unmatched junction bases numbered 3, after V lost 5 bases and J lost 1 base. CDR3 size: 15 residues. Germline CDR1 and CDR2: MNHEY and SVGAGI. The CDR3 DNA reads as TGTGCCAGCAGTAGCGGGGGGATTTCCTACAATGAGCAGTTCTTC. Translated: CASSSGGISYNEQFF.

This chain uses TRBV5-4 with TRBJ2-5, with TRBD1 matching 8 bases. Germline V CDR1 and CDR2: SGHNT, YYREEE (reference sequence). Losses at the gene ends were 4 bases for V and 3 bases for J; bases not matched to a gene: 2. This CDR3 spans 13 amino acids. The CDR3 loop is CASSGTGEETQYF. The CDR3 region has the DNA TGTGCCAGCAGCGGGACAGGCGAAGAGACCCAGTACTTC.